This T cell receptor beta chain was identified during a study of shared clonotypes between healthy human individuals. Study-level information: Donors were a couple of women and a few men aged 18 to 49.

Concerning this clone: Its antigen is currently unknown. The same CDR3 arises from other DNA sequences in this sample as well.

The study's findings and limits: Only blood samples were collected, and tissue repertoires likely differ. Non-shared clonotypes had lower generation probabilities than clonotypes shared by all four sorted-subset donors.

Assay: immunoSEQ multiplex PCR; the TCRdb copy retains only in-frame clones and omits some. The sample contains 2 million to 3 million clones, more than 85% of which appear only once. CDR3 length: 15 residues. V lost 0 bases and J lost 0, with 7 bases in between. Germline-derived CDR1 and CDR2 are MRHNA and SNTAGT. CD4+ cell separation produced CD45RA+ naive and CD45RA-negative memory subsets. This chain joins TRBV6-4 and TRBJ2-3, with unresolved D. The clonotype comes from a man in his late teens or twenties in good health. Some clones in this sample may be carry-over from other donors' samples. The specimen sequenced was naive CD4+ T cells from PBMCs. This sample's subset: CD45RA+ positively selected. The CDR3 coding sequence is TGTGCCAGCAGTGACTCGGGCGGTAGCACAGATACGCAGTATTTT. Translation gives CASSDSGGSTDTQYF.